The entry below gives a single T cell receptor beta chain sequence along with its context. Its antigen is unidentified. The CDR3 runs 14 residues. The V gene end was trimmed by 7 bases and the J gene end by 4 bases; junction bases not matched to a gene: 7. In germline, CDR1 is SQVTM, CDR2 ANQGSEA. Sample-barcoded 5' priming and a J-beta primer mix drove a second PCR of about 6 to 11 cycles. TCRdb re-derived calls from the 5' RACE reads in MiXCR, one entry per CDR3 protein. The sample gives hundreds of thousands of distinct CDR3 sequences, around 45% of which show up once; 25% to 35% is in the top ten. These data belong to a study of blood T cells in healthy people across ages. Overall study findings and caveats: The recorded TCR beta diversity per million T cells decreased in a roughly linear manner with age.

Sequencing was done on a sample of blood. This clonotype was obtained from a woman aged 60-75 years in good health. The J gene is TRBJ2-1, the V gene TRBV29-1, with 10 nucleotides matching TRBD2. This chain's CDR3 is CSAPVAGGYNEQFF. The CDR3 DNA reads TGCAGCGCCCCGGTAGCGGGAGGATACAATGAGCAGTTCTTC.